Following are 3 T cell receptor beta chains from one sample sequenced in a study of blood T cell repertoires in COVID-19 (dated by TCRdb to the early 2020s). Libraries were prepared through the immunoSEQ multiplex PCR assay. What TCRdb holds here is the immuneACCESS table cut down to in-frame rearrangements. Part of the clones is not present; checked against another copy, under half of the missing clones reflect an unresolved V gene, and the others are unexplained. The sample yields about 16,000 clones; 70% to 90% were counted once. Clones ranked in the top ten supply over 10% of the sample. The sequenced material came from peripheral blood. Receptors originate from a human donor in a cohort sampled during active COVID-19.

This sequence joins TRBV6-5 and TRBJ2-7, with D possibly matching TRBD2 (7 bases). Germline V CDR1 and CDR2: MNHEY, SVGAGI. V was pared by 1 base and J by 3 bases, with 16 bases between. The CDR3 runs to 16 residues. The DNA of the CDR3 is TGTGCCAGCAGTTACTGGGAGGGGGAATCTAGCTACGAGCAGTACTTC. This encodes CASSYWEGESSYEQYF.

This chain joins TRBV27 and TRBJ2-1; possibly TRBD2 for D (6 bases). CDR3 length: 14 residues. Between the trimmed V and J ends, which lost 6 bases and 2 bases, there was a span of 11 bases. The germline CDR1 and CDR2 sequences are MNHEY and SMNVEV (reference sequence). The CDR3 DNA reads as TGTGCCAGCAGACGGGGGTCCACCTACAATGAGCAGTTCTTC. It is translated as CASRRGSTYNEQFF.

The chain joins TRBV7-2 to TRBJ2-7, with 7 positions matching TRBD1. This CDR3 is 14 amino acids long. The J segment lost 0 bases and the V segment lost 8 bases, leaving 7 bases of the junction unmatched. Germline loops: CDR1 SGHTA, CDR2 FQGNSA. The chain's CDR3 is CASSGTAVSYEQYF. The CDR3, as DNA: TGTGCCAGCTCCGGGACAGCCGTCTCCTACGAGCAGTACTTC.